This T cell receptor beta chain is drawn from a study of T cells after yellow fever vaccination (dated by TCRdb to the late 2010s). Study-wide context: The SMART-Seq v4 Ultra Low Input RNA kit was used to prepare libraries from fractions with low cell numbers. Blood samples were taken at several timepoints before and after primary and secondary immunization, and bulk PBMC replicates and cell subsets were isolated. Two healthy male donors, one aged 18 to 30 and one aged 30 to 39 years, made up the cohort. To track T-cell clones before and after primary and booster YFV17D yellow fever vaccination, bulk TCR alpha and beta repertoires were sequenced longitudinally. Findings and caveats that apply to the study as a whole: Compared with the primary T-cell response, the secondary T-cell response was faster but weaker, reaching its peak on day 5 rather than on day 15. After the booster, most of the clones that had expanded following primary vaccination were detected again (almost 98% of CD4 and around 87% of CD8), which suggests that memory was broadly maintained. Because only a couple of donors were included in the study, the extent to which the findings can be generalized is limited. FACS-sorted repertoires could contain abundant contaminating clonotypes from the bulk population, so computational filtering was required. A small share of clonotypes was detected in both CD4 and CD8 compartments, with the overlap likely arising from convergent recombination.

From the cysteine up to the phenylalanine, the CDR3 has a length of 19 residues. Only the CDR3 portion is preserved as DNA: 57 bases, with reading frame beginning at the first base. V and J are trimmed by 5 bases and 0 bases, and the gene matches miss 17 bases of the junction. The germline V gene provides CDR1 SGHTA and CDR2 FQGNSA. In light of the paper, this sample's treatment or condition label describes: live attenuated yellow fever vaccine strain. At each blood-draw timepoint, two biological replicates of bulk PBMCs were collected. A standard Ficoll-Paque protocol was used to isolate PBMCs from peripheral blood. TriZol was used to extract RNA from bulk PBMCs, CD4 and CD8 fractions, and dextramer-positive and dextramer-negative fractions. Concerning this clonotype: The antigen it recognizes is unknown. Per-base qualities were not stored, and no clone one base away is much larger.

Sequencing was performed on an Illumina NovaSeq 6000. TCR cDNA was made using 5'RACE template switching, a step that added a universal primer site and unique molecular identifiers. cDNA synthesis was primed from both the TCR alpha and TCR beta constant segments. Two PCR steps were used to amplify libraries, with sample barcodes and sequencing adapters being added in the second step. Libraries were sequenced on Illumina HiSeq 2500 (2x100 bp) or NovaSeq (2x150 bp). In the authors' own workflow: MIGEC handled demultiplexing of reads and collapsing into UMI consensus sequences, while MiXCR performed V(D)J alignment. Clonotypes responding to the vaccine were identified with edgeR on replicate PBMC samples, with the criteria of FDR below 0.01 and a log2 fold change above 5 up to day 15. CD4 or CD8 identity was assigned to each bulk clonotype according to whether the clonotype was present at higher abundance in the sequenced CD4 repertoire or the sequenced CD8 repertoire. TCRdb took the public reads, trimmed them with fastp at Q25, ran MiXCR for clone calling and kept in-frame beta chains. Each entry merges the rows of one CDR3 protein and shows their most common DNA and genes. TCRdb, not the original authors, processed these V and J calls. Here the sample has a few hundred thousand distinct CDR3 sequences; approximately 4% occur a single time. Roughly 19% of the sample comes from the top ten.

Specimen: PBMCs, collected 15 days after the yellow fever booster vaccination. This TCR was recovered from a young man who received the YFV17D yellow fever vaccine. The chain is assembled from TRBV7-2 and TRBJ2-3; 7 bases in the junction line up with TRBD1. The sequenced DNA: TGTGCCAGCAGCACCCGTTACAGGGGCCCCGCTCCTAGCACAGATACGCAGTATTTT. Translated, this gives CASSTRYRGPAPSTDTQYF.